The 27 T cell receptor beta chains in this list originate from one sample, sequenced in a study of beta chain features in type 1 diabetes. The isolated RNA, all of it, was reverse transcribed, so expressed TCRB transcripts were what got sequenced. Sequenced by immunoSEQ multiplex PCR; TCRdb stores in-frame clones only, minus some. The sample contains 400,000 to 450,000 clones, over 11% of which appear only once. What was sequenced was naive CD4+ T cells from blood. The receptors derive from a man younger than 45 in good health.

This clone has a handful of counts. V and J are TRBV23-1 and TRBJ2-5, with 11 bases lining up with TRBD2. TRBV23-1 is identified as an open reading frame with a role that is uncertain. This CDR3 has 19 amino acids. V shed 0 bases, J shed 1 base, and the junction held 10 bases outside the gene matches. DNA of the CDR3: TGCGCCAGCAGTCAATCGGGGGCTAGCGGGAGGCCCCCCCAAGAGACCCAGTACTTC. It translates to CASSQSGASGRPPQETQYF.

With respect to this clone: The junction does not match germline at one end; this may be a read error. V gene TRBV5-6 combines with J gene TRBJ2-1; 8 nucleotides agree with TRBD2. Germline values: CDR1 SGHDT, CDR2 YYEEEE. The CDR3 runs 19 residues. CDR3 sequence reads: CASRLALGSREGQIYEQFF. CDR3 DNA sequence: TGTGCCAGCAGATTGGCCTTGGGATCCCGGGAGGGCCAAATCTATGAGCAGTTCTTC.

This clone turned up a few times. Other DNA sequences in the same sample also yield this CDR3. The chain joins TRBV30 to TRBJ1-1; D remains ambiguous. Between the trimmed V and J ends, which lost 0 bases and 0 bases, there was a span of 5 bases. This CDR3 region has 13 residues. Germline V gene data show CDR1 as GTSNPN and CDR2 as SVGIG (reference sequence). CDR3 DNA sequence: TGTGCCTGGAGTGTAGTTCTGAACACTGAAGCTTTCTTT. Translating it yields CAWSVVLNTEAFF.

This clone has a handful of counts. V gene TRBV6-5 combines with J gene TRBJ2-7, with no clear D. Germline assignment: CDR1 MNHEY and CDR2 SVGAGI. The CDR3 runs 14 residues. V was shortened by 6 bases and J by 8 bases, with 20 bases between the two germline ends. In DNA form, the CDR3 reads TGTGCCAGCAGGACGACAAGGCTCCAAGGGAAGCAGTACGTC. It is translated as CASRTTRLQGKQYV.

The rearrangement joins TRBV15 to TRBJ2-7; D is unclear. Germline CDR1 and CDR2: LNHNV and YYDKDF (reference sequence). The CDR3 has 16 residues. V was cut by 0 bases and J by 4 bases, with 16 bases left in between. CDR3 nucleotides: TGTGCCACCAGCAGAGATCGGTCGCAGCCGGTTTACGAGCAGTACGTC. Translated: CATSRDRSQPVYEQYV.

There are a few counts of this clone. The chain uses TRBV5-4 and TRBJ2-3, with 13 bases fitting TRBD2. The V gene's germline CDR1 is SGHNT and CDR2 YYREEE (reference sequence). The junction had 5 bases not matched to a gene; V was cut back by 4 bases and J by 3 bases. The CDR3 spans 16 residues. This CDR3 reads CASSVRLAGGTDTQYF. CDR3 bases: TGTGCCAGCAGCGTCCGACTAGCGGGAGGAACAGATACGCAGTATTTT.

A few counts support this clone. The junction departs from germline at one end; a sequencing error may be responsible. The chain couples TRBV9 to TRBJ2-3; possibly TRBD1 for D (6 bases). Per the germline V gene, CDR1 is SGDLS and CDR2 is YYNGEE. CDR3 length: 13 residues. Here the CDR3 DNA reads TGTGCCAGCAGCGCGCAGTGGACAGAGACGCAGTATTTT. Amino acid sequence: CASSAQWTETQYF.

This clone showed up just a few times. The V and J genes are TRBV25-1 and TRBJ1-5, with D unclear. Germline loops: CDR1 MGHDK, CDR2 SYGVNS. Trimming cost V 6 bases and J 5 bases, with 17 bases left between them. There are 15 residues in the CDR3. Written as DNA, the CDR3 is TGTGCCAGCAGGCACCGTTCGGCGGGCGATCAGCCCCAGCATTTT. Its translation: CASRHRSAGDQPQHF. The whole variable domain, filled in from reference TRBV25-1 and TRBJ1-5, reads EADIYQTPRYLVIGTGKKITLECSQTMGHDKMYWYQQDPGMELHLIHYSYGVNSTEKGDLSSESTVSRIRTEHFPLTLESARPSHTSQYLCASRHRSAGDQPQHFGDGTRLSIL.

This clone occurred a few times. The CDR3: CASTPTSGGYNEQFF. The DNA of the CDR3 is TGTGCCAGCACTCCGACTAGCGGGGGGTACAATGAGCAGTTCTTC. This chain connects TRBV9 to TRBJ2-1, with 13 positions matching TRBD2. Losses at the gene ends were 6 bases for V and 4 bases for J; bases not matched to a gene: 4. Germline V gene sequence: CDR1 SGDLS, CDR2 YYNGEE. The CDR3 contains 15 residues.

The rearrangement uses TRBV28 and TRBJ1-1; 7 positions match TRBD1. The CDR3 is 16 residues long. Trimming at V came to 4 bases and at J to 1 base, leaving 9 bases not matched to a gene. Germline CDR1 is MDHEN and CDR2 is SYDVKM. CDR3 residues: CASSYPRGVRNTEAFF. As DNA, the CDR3 is TGTGCCAGCAGTTACCCCAGGGGGGTGCGGAACACTGAAGCTTTCTTT.

This chain joins TRBV1 and TRBJ2-5; the tabulated D call, TRBD2, remains unverified against the DNA. TRBV1 represents a pseudogene. This CDR3 is built from 19 residues. The CDR3: CTSSQDEASGGQSEETQYF. The CDR3 DNA follows: TGCACCAGCAGCCAAGATGAGGCTAGCGGGGGCCAGAGTGAAGAGACCCAGTACTTC.

The chain uses TRBV2 and TRBJ1-5, with D uncertain. V lost 2 bases, J lost 7 bases, and 9 bases lay in between. This CDR3 has 13 amino acids. From germline, CDR1 is SNHLY and CDR2 FYNNEI. CDR3 sequence reads: CASSEMQSQPQHF. The CDR3 nucleotides read TGTGCCAGCAGTGAAATGCAGTCGCAGCCCCAGCATTTT.

The chain uses TRBV7-7 and TRBJ2-5; perhaps TRBD2 as D (6 bases). CDR1 SSHAT and CDR2 FNYEAQ come from the germline V gene (reference sequence). Trimming cost V 0 bases and J 5 bases, with 10 bases left between them. There are 14 residues in the CDR3. CDR3 in amino acids: CASSLAPGGETQYF. CDR3 nucleotide sequence: TGTGCCAGCAGCTTAGCCCCAGGAGGGGAGACCCAGTACTTC.

V and J are TRBV7-2 and TRBJ2-3; D uncertain. This CDR3 is built from 11 residues. V was trimmed by 5 bases and J by 14 bases, leaving 14 bases between them. CDR1 is SGHTA and CDR2 is FQGNSA in the germline V gene. The CDR3 DNA reads as TGTGCCAGCAGCCGAGACCCCCTTCTGTATTTT. The encoded protein is CASSRDPLLYF.

This chain uses TRBV7-9 with TRBJ1-2, with 7 bases that match TRBD1. The germline V gene has CDR1 SEHNR and CDR2 FQNEAQ (reference sequence). V was clipped by 3 bases and J by 6 bases; unmatched bases: 4. The CDR3 contains 13 residues. The CDR3 nucleotides read TGTGCCAGCAGCTTTGAGGGGGCGGATGGCTACACCTTC. Its protein is CASSFEGADGYTF. The full variable domain, its missing parts supplied by reference TRBV7-9 and TRBJ1-2, is DTGVSQNPRHKITKRGQNVTFRCDPISEHNRLYWYRQTLGQGPEFLTYFQNEAQLEKSRLLSDRFSAERPKGSFSTLEIQRTEQGDSAMYLCASSFEGADGYTFGSGTRLTVV.

The chain is built from TRBV5-6 and TRBJ2-1, with D hard to call. Trimming pared 0 bases from V and 0 bases from J, leaving 7 bases between. The CDR3 totals 15 residues. Per the germline V gene, CDR1 is SGHDT and CDR2 is YYEEEE. The CDR3 nucleotides read TGTGCCAGCAGCTTGGTGGGGTACTCCTACAATGAGCAGTTCTTC. Protein product: CASSLVGYSYNEQFF.

This clone was seen a handful of times. The chain uses TRBV29-1 and TRBJ2-3; TRBD1 matches at 7 bases. The CDR3 length is 14 residues. Germline CDR1 SQVTM, CDR2 ANQGSEA. J was trimmed by 1 base and V by 6 bases; bases with no gene match: 7. The CDR3 bases are TGCAGCGTACCAGGGGGTGGTGGCACAGATACGCAGTATTTT. It yields the protein CSVPGGGGTDTQYF.

The rearrangement joins TRBV27 to TRBJ1-1; D not resolved. In germline, CDR1 is MNHEY, CDR2 SMNVEV (reference sequence). Between the trimmed V and J ends, which lost 0 bases and 8 bases, there was a span of 16 bases. The CDR3 is made up of 15 amino acids. The CDR3, as DNA: TGTGCCAGCAGTTTATCGATATCCGAAGGGAGGGAAGCTTTCTTT. It codes for CASSLSISEGREAFF.

In regard to this clone: Other DNA sequences in this sample translate to the same CDR3. V and J are TRBV7-2 and TRBJ2-1; the D gene is possibly TRBD2 (6 bases). CDR3 length: 15 amino acids. The germline V gene encodes CDR1 SGHTA and CDR2 FQGNSA. Deletions cut 5 bases from V and 4 bases from J, with 15 bases between. Here the CDR3 reads CASSLGGASYNEQFF. In nucleotides, the CDR3 is TGTGCCAGCAGCCTCGGCGGGGCTAGTTACAATGAGCAGTTCTTC.

There are a few counts of this clone. In nucleotides, the CDR3 is TGTGCCAGCAGCCTAAAACTAGGCGGGAGCACAGATACGCAGTATTTT. Translated: CASSLKLGGSTDTQYF. This sequence joins TRBV13 and TRBJ2-3; tentative D call: TRBD2 (5 bases). The ends were cut back, 5 bases at V and 0 bases at J, with 15 bases in the middle. The length of the CDR3 is 16 residues. In germline, CDR1 is PRHDT, CDR2 FYEKMQ (reference sequence).

The chain carries TRBV4-2 and TRBJ2-3; D might be TRBD2 (6 bases). Germline V gene lookup returns CDR1 LGHNA and CDR2 YNFKEQ. V was clipped by 0 bases and J by 4 bases, with 11 bases between them. This CDR3 is 15 amino acids long. DNA for the CDR3: TGTGCCAGCAGCCAAGAACGGGGGACGCCAGATACGCAGTATTTT. Translating it yields CASSQERGTPDTQYF.

The gene calls are TRBV29-1 and TRBJ2-3, with D perhaps TRBD2 (6 bases). The V gene lost 7 bases and the J gene lost 6 bases, with 17 bases spanning the gap. Germline assignment: CDR1 SQVTM and CDR2 ANQGSEA. This CDR3 is 13 amino acids long. CDR3 in DNA: TGCAGCGCCTCAGGACTAACCCCCGATACGCAGTATTTT. This encodes CSASGLTPDTQYF.

This clone was observed many times. The chain uses TRBV5-5 and TRBJ1-5; D ambiguous. The V end lost 0 bases, the J end lost 8 bases, and 9 bases lay between the germline ends. CDR1 SGHKS and CDR2 YYEKEE come from the germline V gene (reference sequence). The CDR3 contains 13 residues. The CDR3 spells CASSLGATKPQHF. CDR3 DNA: TGTGCCAGCAGCTTGGGGGCGACGAAGCCCCAGCATTTT.

This clone was detected a few times. The chain couples TRBV9 to TRBJ2-3; D remains ambiguous. Looked up from germline, CDR1 is SGDLS and CDR2 is YYNGEE. The V and J ends lost 0 bases and 0 bases respectively, with 5 bases between them. This CDR3 contains 14 residues. CDR3 sequence reads: CASSVATSTDTQYF. The CDR3 DNA reads as TGTGCCAGCAGCGTAGCCACAAGCACAGATACGCAGTATTTT.

This clone was counted between two and nine times. V and J are TRBV7-9 and TRBJ1-1, with D unclear. In germline, CDR1 is SEHNR, CDR2 FQNEAQ (reference sequence). Trimming pared 5 bases from V and 0 bases from J, leaving 13 bases between. This CDR3 has 15 amino acids. CDR3 sequence reads: CASSPDFGLNTEAFF. As DNA, the CDR3 is TGTGCCAGCAGCCCGGATTTTGGTTTGAACACTGAAGCTTTCTTT. Drawing the rest from reference TRBV7-9 and TRBJ1-1, the complete variable domain is DTGVSQNPRHKITKRGQNVTFRCDPISEHNRLYWYRQTLGQGPEFLTYFQNEAQLEKSRLLSDRFSAERPKGSFSTLEIQRTEQGDSAMYLCASSPDFGLNTEAFFGQGTRLTVV.

In its sample, this clone was seen a few times. The chain links TRBV19 to TRBJ1-1, with 7 bases identical to TRBD1. CDR1 is LNHDA and CDR2 is SQIVND in the germline V gene (reference sequence). The CDR3 loop spans 14 amino acids. V dropped 6 bases and J dropped 1; count of bases not matched to a gene: 5. Here the CDR3 reads CASSTDRANTEAFF. Here the CDR3 DNA reads TGTGCCAGTAGCACTGACAGGGCGAACACTGAAGCTTTCTTT.

As concerns this clone: The sample has other DNA sequences that encode this CDR3 too. The chain carries TRBV6-6 and TRBJ2-5; D not resolved. The V end was cut by 6 bases, the J end by 4 bases, with 6 bases between. Germline V gives CDR1 MNHNY, CDR2 SVGAGI (reference sequence). This CDR3 is 11 amino acids long. The CDR3 loop is CASSPGETQYF. The CDR3 DNA reads TGTGCCAGCAGCCCAGGAGAGACCCAGTACTTC.